Listed here are 9 T cell receptor beta chains from one sample, sequenced in a study of molecular identifiers for immune sequencing clone quantification. TCRdb re-analysed the PCR reads in MiXCR, keeping a single row per CDR3 protein. Of about 500,000 distinct CDR3 sequences detected, about 22% appear once; the ten largest clones hold about 0.78%. What was sequenced was naive CD8+ T cells from blood, with Jurkat cell RNA spiked in. Documented subset: FACS-sorted CD8+CD4-CCR7+CD45RA+ naive T cells. These receptors were taken from a human donor in good health. Some libraries in this study had Jurkat cell RNA spiked in.

This clonotype turned up a few times. The chain is built from TRBV28 and TRBJ1-1; 9 bases map to TRBD1. This CDR3 is 16 amino acids long. Looked up from germline, CDR1 is MDHEN and CDR2 is SYDVKM. With V trimmed by 4 bases and J by 4 bases, 10 bases remained unmatched. As DNA, the CDR3 is TGTGCCAGCAGTTCCCGCAACAGGGGGCATCGCACTGAAGCTTTCTTT. This sequence encodes CASSSRNRGHRTEAFF.

There are a few counts of this clonotype. The chain employs TRBV5-1 and TRBJ2-7, with D perhaps matching TRBD2 (5 bases). CDR3 size: 15 residues. The germline V gene has CDR1 SGHRS and CDR2 YFSETQ. Trimming stripped 2 bases from V and 0 bases from J, with 12 bases between. In nucleotides, the CDR3 is TGCGCCAGCAGCTTCGGGGTCCGAAGCTCCTACGAGCAGTACTTC. This codes for CASSFGVRSSYEQYF.

This clonotype has at least ten counts. The genes are TRBV5-1 and TRBJ2-7, with TRBD2 matching over 7 bases. This CDR3 has 17 amino acids. Germline lookup yields CDR1 SGHRS and CDR2 YFSETQ. V lost 1 base, J lost 1 base, and 11 bases stayed unmatched. The CDR3 is CASSLRGVQKRSYEQYF. The CDR3, as DNA: TGCGCCAGCAGCTTGCGGGGGGTCCAGAAGAGGTCCTACGAGCAGTACTTC.

This clonotype was seen at least ten times. V is TRBV9 and J is TRBJ2-7; D is possibly TRBD1 (6 bases). Germline values: CDR1 SGDLS, CDR2 YYNGEE. The V end was cut by 4 bases, the J end by 3 bases, with 17 bases between. The CDR3 sequence is 15 residues long. In nucleotides, the CDR3 is TGTGCCAGCAGCCCCGGCCGGGACAAGATCTACGAGCAGTACTTC. Translated: CASSPGRDKIYEQYF. The whole variable domain, remainder taken from reference TRBV9 and TRBJ2-7, is DSGVTQTPKHLITATGQRVTLRCSPRSGDLSVYWYQQSLDQGLQFLIQYYNGEERAKGNILERFSAQQFPDLHSELNLSSLELGDSALYFCASSPGRDKIYEQYFGPGTRLTVT.

This clonotype was recorded a few times. V is TRBV20-1 and J is TRBJ2-3; 14 bases fit TRBD2. CDR3 length: 16 amino acids. CDR1 and CDR2 (germline): DFQATT, SNEGSKA (reference sequence). J was trimmed by 3 bases and V by 0 bases; bases with no gene match: 2. The CDR3 protein is CSARDGTSGSTDTQYF. CDR3 sequence (DNA): TGCAGTGCTAGAGACGGGACTAGCGGGAGTACAGATACGCAGTATTTT.

The rearrangement joins TRBV6-5 to TRBJ2-1; 8 bases are a match to TRBD1. There are 15 residues in the CDR3. Per the germline V gene, CDR1 is MNHEY and CDR2 is SVGAGI. V lost 2 bases, J lost 4 bases, and 4 bases stayed unmatched. The CDR3 spells CASSYGQGAYNEQFF. In DNA form, the CDR3 reads TGTGCCAGCAGTTACGGGCAGGGGGCATACAATGAGCAGTTCTTC.

Details on this clonotype: This sequence may be a read error, since a much larger clone differs from it by one base. The V and J genes are TRBV4-3 and TRBJ1-1; D is possibly TRBD1 (5 bases). The germline V gene encodes CDR1 LGHNA and CDR2 YSLEER. CDR3 length: 16 amino acids. CDR3 sequence: CASSLSLGGSNTEASF. The CDR3 region has the DNA TGCGCCAGCAGCCTTTCTCTTGGGGGATCGAACACTGAAGCTTCCTTT.

The table lists this clonotype with a few counts. This rearrangement joins TRBV28 to TRBJ1-5, with TRBD1 as a possible D gene (5 bases). The CDR3 is 14 amino acids. The V gene lost 7 bases and the J gene lost 4 bases, with 14 bases spanning the gap. Germline CDR1 MDHEN, CDR2 SYDVKM. This chain's CDR3 is CASTQMTENQPQHF. The CDR3 bases are TGTGCCAGCACCCAAATGACAGAAAATCAGCCCCAGCATTTT.

This clonotype came up a few times. CDR3 protein: CAISDPTETPTYEQYF. In DNA, the CDR3 is TGTGCCATCAGCGACCCTACCGAGACCCCAACCTACGAGCAGTACTTC. V usage is TRBV10-3 and J usage is TRBJ2-7; D remains ambiguous. The germline V gene has CDR1 ENHRY and CDR2 SYGVKD. This CDR3 has 16 amino acids. Trimming removed 6 bases at V and 2 bases at J, with 20 bases between.